This TCR beta chain was captured by sequencing in a study of T cells in Graves' hyperthyroidism and ophthalmopathy. Study results and caveats: The majority of expanded thyroid clonotypes above 0.001 also appeared in blood. From stable hyperthyroidism, ophthalmopathy was set apart by a 13 V-J model. The model's output predicted ophthalmopathy at a median of around 6.9 months prior to onset.

The CDR3 regions of TCR beta were amplified from RNA transcripts. The HTBI set primed first-round TCR CDR3 RT-PCR. TCRdb redid the calling of the multiplex PCR reads with MiXCR, one entry per CDR3 protein. The sample records about 320,000 distinct CDR3 sequences, approximately 17% being singletons. Germline V gene data show CDR1 as SGHTA and CDR2 as FQGTGA. V gave up 4 bases and J gave up 2 bases, with 14 bases separating them. This CDR3 contains 15 residues. This clonotype was recorded at least ten times. The antigen remains undetermined. Using 10 ml of fresh peripheral blood, PBMCs were prepared. Sequenced: blood. This clonotype originated in a man aged 30 to 39 with Graves' hyperthyroidism. The V gene is TRBV7-3, the J gene TRBJ1-1, with D perhaps TRBD1 (5 bases). CDR3 in amino acids: CASSWGSGGNTEAFF. The DNA for the CDR3 is TGTGCCAGCAGCTGGGGGTCGGGGGGAAACACTGAAGCTTTCTTT.